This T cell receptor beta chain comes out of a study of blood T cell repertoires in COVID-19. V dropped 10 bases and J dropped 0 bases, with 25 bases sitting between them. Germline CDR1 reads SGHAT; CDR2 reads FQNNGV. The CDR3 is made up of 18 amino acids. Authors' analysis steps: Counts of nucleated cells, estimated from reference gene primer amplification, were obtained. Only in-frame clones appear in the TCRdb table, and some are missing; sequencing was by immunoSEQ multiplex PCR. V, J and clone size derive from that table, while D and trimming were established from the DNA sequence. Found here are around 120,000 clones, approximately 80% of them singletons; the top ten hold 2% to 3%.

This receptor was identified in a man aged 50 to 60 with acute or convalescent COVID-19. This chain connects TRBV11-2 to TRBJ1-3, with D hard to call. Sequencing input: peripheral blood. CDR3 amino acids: CATQTNPDSYISGNTIYF. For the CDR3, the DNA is TGTGCCACTCAAACCAACCCCGACTCTTATATCTCTGGAAACACCATATATTTT.